This T cell receptor beta chain was captured by sequencing in a study of immune evolution from preneoplasia to lung adenocarcinoma. Study-wide findings and caveats: Top clone frequencies peaked in normal lung, apparently declining through invasive adenocarcinoma. Later-stage lesions seemingly showed higher T cell density and diversity than normal lung. KRAS-mutant nodules had the highest T cell clonality.

There are a few counts of this clone. Its specificity is unknown. Repertoires were generated with immunoSEQ multiplex PCR, while TCRdb's copy carries only in-frame clones and drops some. Here the sample spans more than 5,000 clones, 60% to 80% being singletons. Premalignant or tumor cells were enriched by macro-dissection after pathologic assessment. Input material: FFPE minimally invasive lung adenocarcinoma tissue. The clonotype originates from a person in their sixties or seventies with lung adenocarcinoma.

CDR3 amino acids: CASSVSGTGIYEQYF. CDR3 coding DNA: TGTGCCAGCAGCGTATCCGGGACAGGGATATACGAGCAGTACTTC. The rearrangement uses TRBV9 and TRBJ2-7; 9 bases line up with TRBD1. The V segment lost 1 base and the J segment 4 bases; nucleotides outside the gene matches: 6. The CDR3 totals 15 residues. Per germline, CDR1 SGDLS and CDR2 YYNGEE.